This T cell receptor (beta chain) was captured in a study of coeliac disease. Whole-study context: High-resolution HLA typing was lacking; TRBV7-2 bias was queried instead.

The ends were cut back, 0 bases at V and 8 bases at J, with 21 bases in the middle. The V gene's germline CDR1 is SGDLS and CDR2 YYNGEE. The CDR3 is made up of 17 amino acids. Concerning this clone: The antigen is undetermined.

The study's findings and limits: Unbiased detection of gliadin-specific T cells was judged not feasible with this approach. Control samples showed higher TRB and TRG clonality than intraepithelial and lamina propria samples in active celiac disease. TRB repertoires were largely private, with most amino acid sequences found in only one sample.

Repertoires were generated with immunoSEQ multiplex PCR, while TCRdb's copy carries only in-frame clones and drops some. Of 3,500 to 4,500 clones in the sample, 66% were seen once. The source material was intraepithelial lymphocytes from the gut. The V and J genes are TRBV9 and TRBJ2-1; TRBD1 is a possible D gene (7 bases). The source is a woman aged 18-29 years with active celiac disease. CDR3 nucleotides: TGTGCCAGCAGCGTAGATTCAGGGGGGCAAACCTCCGATGAGCAGTTCTTC. This codes for CASSVDSGGQTSDEQFF.